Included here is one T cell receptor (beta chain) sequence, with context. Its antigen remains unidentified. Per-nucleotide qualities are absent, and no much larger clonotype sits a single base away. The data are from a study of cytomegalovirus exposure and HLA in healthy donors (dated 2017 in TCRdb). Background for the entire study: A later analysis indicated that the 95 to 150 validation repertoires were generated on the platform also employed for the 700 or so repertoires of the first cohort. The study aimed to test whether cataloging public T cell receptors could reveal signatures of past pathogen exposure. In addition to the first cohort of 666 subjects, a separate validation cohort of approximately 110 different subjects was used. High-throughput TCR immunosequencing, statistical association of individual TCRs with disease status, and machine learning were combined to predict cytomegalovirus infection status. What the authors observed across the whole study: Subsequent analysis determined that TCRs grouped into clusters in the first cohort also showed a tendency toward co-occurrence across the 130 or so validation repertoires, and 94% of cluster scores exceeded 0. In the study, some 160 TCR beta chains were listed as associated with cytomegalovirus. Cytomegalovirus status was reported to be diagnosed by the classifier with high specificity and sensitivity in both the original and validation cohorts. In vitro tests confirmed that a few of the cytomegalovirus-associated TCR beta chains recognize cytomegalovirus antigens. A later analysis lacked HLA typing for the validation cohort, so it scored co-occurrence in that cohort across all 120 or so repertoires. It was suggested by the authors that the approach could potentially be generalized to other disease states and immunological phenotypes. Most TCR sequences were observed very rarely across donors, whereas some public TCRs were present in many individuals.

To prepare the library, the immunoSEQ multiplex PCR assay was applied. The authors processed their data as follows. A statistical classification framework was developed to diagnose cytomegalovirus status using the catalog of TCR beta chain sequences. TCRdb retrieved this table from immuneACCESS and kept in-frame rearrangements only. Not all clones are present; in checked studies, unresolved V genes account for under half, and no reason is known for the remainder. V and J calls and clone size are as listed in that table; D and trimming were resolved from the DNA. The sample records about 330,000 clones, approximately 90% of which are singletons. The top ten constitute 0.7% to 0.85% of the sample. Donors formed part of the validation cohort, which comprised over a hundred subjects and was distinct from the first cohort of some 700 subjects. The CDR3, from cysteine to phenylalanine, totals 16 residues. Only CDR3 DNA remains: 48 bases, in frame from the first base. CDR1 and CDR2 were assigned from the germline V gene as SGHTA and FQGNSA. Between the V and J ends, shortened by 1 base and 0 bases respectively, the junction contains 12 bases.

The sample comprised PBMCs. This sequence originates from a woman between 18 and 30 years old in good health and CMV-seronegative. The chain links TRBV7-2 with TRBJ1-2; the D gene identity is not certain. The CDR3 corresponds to CASSLVPPNANYGYTF. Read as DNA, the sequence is TGTGCCAGCAGCTTAGTACCCCCTAATGCTAACTATGGCTACACCTTC.